A selection of T cell receptor beta chains follows, all from one sample in a study of beta chain features in type 1 diabetes. Libraries were prepared by immunoSEQ multiplex PCR; TCRdb keeps only in-frame clonotypes and omits some of them. The sample consists of fewer than 250,000 clones, roughly 9.6% of them appearing once. Sequences were obtained from naive CD4+ T cells from blood. Receptors originate from a woman between 18 and 29 years old in good health. Both conserved end residues are part of each CDR3. Each record gives: clone size, CDR3 length, D gene, J gene, V gene, CDR3 protein, CDR3 DNA. A D gene is named only where the DNA matches it firmly. Rows may omit the clone size; those that give it use once, few, many or a size class.

abundance: few; len: 13; d_gene: .; j_gene: TRBJ1-1; v_gene: TRBV10-3; CDR3aa: CAISGQPNTEAFF; CDR3nt: TGTGCCATCAGCGGACAGCCGAACACTGAAGCTTTCTTT
abundance: .; len: 14; d_gene: TRBD1; j_gene: TRBJ1-5; v_gene: TRBV5-6; CDR3aa: CASSKGQGMEPQHF; CDR3nt: TGTGCCAGCAGCAAGGGACAGGGGATGGAGCCCCAGCATTTT
abundance: .; len: 14; d_gene: .; j_gene: TRBJ2-1; v_gene: TRBV11-2; CDR3aa: CASSLETGNNEQFF; CDR3nt: TGTGCCAGCAGCTTAGAGACAGGAAACAATGAGCAGTTCTTC
abundance: once; len: 11; d_gene: .; j_gene: TRBJ2-3; v_gene: TRBV5-6; CDR3aa: CASSLAGSQYF; CDR3nt: TGTGCCAGCAGCTTGGCCGGGTCGCAGTATTTT
abundance: few; len: 15; d_gene: TRBD1; j_gene: TRBJ2-7; v_gene: TRBV25-1; CDR3aa: CASSPGQEFSYEQYF; CDR3nt: TGTGCCAGCAGCCCCGGACAGGAGTTTTCCTACGAGCAGTACTTC
abundance: .; len: 15; d_gene: TRBD2; j_gene: TRBJ2-3; v_gene: TRBV5-1; CDR3aa: CASSVATSGRDTQYF; CDR3nt: TGCGCCAGCAGCGTGGCGACTAGCGGGAGAGATACGCAGTATTTT
abundance: few; len: 15; d_gene: .; j_gene: TRBJ1-5; v_gene: TRBV10-3; CDR3aa: CAISEGLMGNQPQHF; CDR3nt: TGTGCCATCAGTGAGGGTCTAATGGGCAATCAGCCCCAGCATTTT
abundance: .; len: 13; d_gene: .; j_gene: TRBJ1-2; v_gene: TRBV11-2; CDR3aa: CASSSDRFYGYTF; CDR3nt: TGTGCCAGCAGCTCGGACAGATTCTATGGCTACACCTTC
abundance: .; len: 11; d_gene: .; j_gene: TRBJ1-2; v_gene: TRBV2; CDR3aa: CASSDSYGYTF; CDR3nt: TGTGCCAGCAGTGACAGTTATGGCTACACCTTC
abundance: few; len: 14; d_gene: .; j_gene: TRBJ1-1; v_gene: TRBV28; CDR3aa: CASSTDGGGTEAFF; CDR3nt: TGTGCCAGCAGTACGGACGGTGGAGGCACTGAAGCTTTCTTT
abundance: .; len: 13; d_gene: .; j_gene: TRBJ2-1; v_gene: TRBV5-1; CDR3aa: CASSSSPQNEQFF; CDR3nt: TGCGCCAGCAGCTCGTCACCTCAGAATGAGCAGTTCTTC
abundance: .; len: 15; d_gene: .; j_gene: TRBJ2-6; v_gene: TRBV30; CDR3aa: CAWSPGGAGANVLTF; CDR3nt: TGTGCCTGGAGTCCCGGGGGTGCGGGGGCCAACGTCCTGACTTTC
abundance: few; len: 12; d_gene: .; j_gene: TRBJ2-7; v_gene: TRBV2; CDR3aa: CASSLRSYEQYF; CDR3nt: TGTGCCAGCAGTTTGCGATCCTACGAGCAGTACTTC
abundance: .; len: 15; d_gene: TRBD1; j_gene: TRBJ1-5; v_gene: TRBV28; CDR3aa: CASSLQGADNQPQHF; CDR3nt: TGTGCCAGCAGTTTACAGGGGGCCGACAATCAGCCCCAGCATTTT
abundance: few; len: 18; d_gene: TRBD2; j_gene: TRBJ2-5; v_gene: TRBV18; CDR3aa: CASSPPIGLAGAEETQYF; CDR3nt: TGTGCCAGCTCACCACCGATAGGACTAGCGGGAGCGGAAGAGACCCAGTACTTC
abundance: few; len: 13; d_gene: TRBD2; j_gene: TRBJ2-7; v_gene: TRBV14; CDR3aa: CASSQGLAYEQYF; CDR3nt: TGTGCCAGCAGCCAAGGACTAGCTTACGAGCAGTACTTC
abundance: few; len: 16; d_gene: TRBD2; j_gene: TRBJ2-5; v_gene: TRBV5-1; CDR3aa: CASSIRLAGVQETQYF; CDR3nt: TGCGCCAGCAGCATAAGACTAGCGGGAGTCCAAGAGACCCAGTACTTC
abundance: .; len: 13; d_gene: .; j_gene: TRBJ2-7; v_gene: TRBV5-1; CDR3aa: CASSLDGNYEQYF; CDR3nt: TGCGCCAGCAGCTTGGACGGGAACTACGAGCAGTACTTC
abundance: few; len: 17; d_gene: .; j_gene: TRBJ1-6; v_gene: TRBV21-1; CDR3aa: CASRNGSGTEGGSPLHF; CDR3nt: TGTGCCAGCAGAAACGGGTCTGGGACAGAGGGTGGTTCACCCCTCCACTTT
abundance: .; len: 11; d_gene: .; j_gene: TRBJ1-2; v_gene: TRBV25-1; CDR3aa: CASSENAGYTF; CDR3nt: TGTGCCAGCAGTGAAAACGCGGGCTACACCTTC
abundance: few; len: 15; d_gene: TRBD1; j_gene: TRBJ1-1; v_gene: TRBV18; CDR3aa: CASSPSTGPNTEAFF; CDR3nt: TGTGCCAGCTCGCCATCGACAGGGCCGAACACTGAAGCTTTCTTT
abundance: few; len: 15; d_gene: .; j_gene: TRBJ1-3; v_gene: TRBV5-1; CDR3aa: CASSLVSSSGNTIYF; CDR3nt: TGCGCCAGCAGCTTGGTCTCGAGCTCTGGAAACACCATATATTTT
abundance: .; len: 16; d_gene: .; j_gene: TRBJ2-6; v_gene: TRBV10-2; CDR3aa: CASRMGGGAGANVLTF; CDR3nt: TGCGCCAGCAGAATGGGCGGAGGGGCCGGGGCCAACGTCCTGACTTTC
abundance: few; len: 14; d_gene: .; j_gene: TRBJ1-2; v_gene: TRBV2; CDR3aa: CASSFPTSGDGYTF; CDR3nt: TGTGCCAGCAGTTTTCCTACAAGCGGTGATGGCTACACCTTC
abundance: .; len: 15; d_gene: .; j_gene: TRBJ1-3; v_gene: TRBV5-1; CDR3aa: CASSLSGTKGNTIYF; CDR3nt: TGCGCCAGCAGCCTCTCCGGGACAAAAGGAAACACCATATATTTT
abundance: .; len: 15; d_gene: TRBD2; j_gene: TRBJ2-7; v_gene: TRBV9; CDR3aa: CASSGLAGVTYEQYF; CDR3nt: TGTGCCAGCAGCGGGTTAGCGGGGGTAACCTACGAGCAGTACTTC
abundance: few; len: 18; d_gene: TRBD2; j_gene: TRBJ2-2; v_gene: TRBV10-3; CDR3aa: CAISESTGLAANTGELFF; CDR3nt: TGTGCCATCAGTGAGTCGACGGGGCTAGCGGCGAACACCGGGGAGCTGTTTTTT
abundance: few; len: 17; d_gene: .; j_gene: TRBJ1-2; v_gene: TRBV7-9; CDR3aa: CASSSTEGRGANYGYTF; CDR3nt: TGTGCCAGCAGCTCCACGGAGGGGCGGGGAGCTAACTATGGCTACACCTTC
abundance: .; len: 18; d_gene: TRBD1; j_gene: TRBJ1-1; v_gene: TRBV25-1; CDR3aa: CASSRFTGTGAGGTEAFF; CDR3nt: TGTGCCAGCAGTAGGTTCACCGGGACAGGGGCAGGAGGCACTGAAGCTTTCTTT
abundance: .; len: 17; d_gene: .; j_gene: TRBJ1-3; v_gene: TRBV9; CDR3aa: CASSVEGVGSSGNTIYF; CDR3nt: TGTGCCAGCAGCGTAGAAGGGGTTGGTTCATCTGGAAACACCATATATTTT
abundance: .; len: 11; d_gene: .; j_gene: TRBJ2-7; v_gene: TRBV6-1; CDR3aa: CASRDSYEQYF; CDR3nt: TGTGCCAGCAGGGACAGCTACGAGCAGTACTTC
abundance: .; len: 14; d_gene: .; j_gene: TRBJ2-2; v_gene: TRBV5-1; CDR3aa: CASTIGGSPGELFF; CDR3nt: TGCGCCAGCACCATTGGAGGTTCCCCCGGGGAGCTGTTTTTT
abundance: .; len: 13; d_gene: TRBD2; j_gene: TRBJ2-1; v_gene: TRBV5-1; CDR3aa: CASSWGLANEQFF; CDR3nt: TGCGCCAGCAGCTGGGGACTAGCAAACGAGCAGTTCTTC
abundance: .; len: 18; d_gene: .; j_gene: TRBJ2-4; v_gene: TRBV9; CDR3aa: CASSVGLTRTSPPNIQYF; CDR3nt: TGTGCCAGCAGCGTAGGCCTGACGAGAACTAGCCCCCCAAACATTCAGTACTTC
abundance: .; len: 16; d_gene: TRBD1; j_gene: TRBJ2-5; v_gene: TRBV5-1; CDR3aa: CASSLGGTGGEETQYF; CDR3nt: TGCGCCAGCAGCTTGGGTGGGACAGGGGGCGAAGAGACCCAGTACTTC
abundance: many; len: 14; d_gene: .; j_gene: TRBJ1-2; v_gene: TRBV7-2; CDR3aa: CASSGEVWNYGYTF; CDR3nt: TGTGCCAGCAGCGGGGAGGTCTGGAACTATGGCTACACCTTC
abundance: few; len: 14; d_gene: .; j_gene: TRBJ2-7; v_gene: TRBV4-1; CDR3aa: CASSQAPPSAVMYF; CDR3nt: TGCGCCAGCAGCCAAGCGCCCCCTAGCGCCGTTATGTACTTC
abundance: few; len: 15; d_gene: TRBD1; j_gene: TRBJ1-4; v_gene: TRBV7-9; CDR3aa: CASSRREGANEKLFF; CDR3nt: TGTGCCAGCAGCCGACGGGAGGGGGCAAATGAAAAACTGTTTTTT
abundance: .; len: 12; d_gene: .; j_gene: TRBJ1-2; v_gene: TRBV25-1; CDR3aa: CASRQDNYGYTF; CDR3nt: TGTGCCAGCCGACAGGACAACTATGGCTACACCTTC
abundance: .; len: 15; d_gene: .; j_gene: TRBJ1-2; v_gene: TRBV5-1; CDR3aa: CASSLVGTSNYGYTF; CDR3nt: TGCGCCAGCAGCTTGGTTGGCACCTCGAACTATGGCTACACCTTC
abundance: many; len: 13; d_gene: .; j_gene: TRBJ2-1; v_gene: TRBV19; CDR3aa: CASSPDYYNEQFF; CDR3nt: TGTGCCAGTAGTCCAGACTACTACAATGAGCAGTTCTTC
abundance: .; len: 13; d_gene: .; j_gene: TRBJ2-1; v_gene: TRBV14; CDR3aa: CASSQDLIHEQFF; CDR3nt: TGTGCCAGCAGCCAAGATCTAATCCATGAGCAGTTCTTC
abundance: few; len: 16; d_gene: TRBD2; j_gene: TRBJ2-1; v_gene: TRBV7-2; CDR3aa: CASSLVSGRRGNEQFF; CDR3nt: TGTGCCAGCAGCTTAGTAAGCGGGAGGAGGGGCAATGAGCAGTTCTTC